The clone carrying this TCR beta chain showed up just a few times. The antigen is undetermined. This CDR3 is 16 amino acids long. Trimming took 2 bases from V and 2 from J, leaving 12 bases between them. Germline values: CDR1 SGHVS, CDR2 FNYEAQ. TCRdb re-called the reads with MiXCR, one entry per CDR3 protein. The repertoire holds fewer than 1,000,000 distinct CDR3 sequences, with around 30% as singletons. This entry comes from a study of T cell repertoires in cytomegalovirus infection. Material: cultured CD8+ T cells from PBMCs, obtained from culture after CMV antigen stimulation. The rearrangement uses TRBV7-6 and TRBJ2-2, with D maybe TRBD1 (5 bases). The clonotype was recovered from a human donor in good health (CMV status not recorded). Some clones in this sample may be carry-over from other donors' samples. For the CDR3, the DNA is TGTGCCAGCAGCTTAATTTGGGGCCGCAACACCGGGGAGCTGTTTTTT. Protein product: CASSLIWGRNTGELFF.